The clone carrying this T cell receptor (beta chain) showed up just a few times. The antigen is undetermined. The sample is drawn from a study of T cell repertoires in cytomegalovirus infection. The wider study: It was the public TCR beta signatures that indicated both CMV infection and matching HLA type.

TCRdb ran MiXCR on the reads and lists one entry per CDR3 protein. This table has over 150,000 distinct CDR3 sequences, roughly 15% appearing once. Study-level results: Clonotypes of TCR beta that were HLA-C-restricted and CMV-specific dominated the ex vivo response. Carriers of CMV and the relevant HLA type were discriminated by public TCR beta frequency.

Germline V CDR1 and CDR2: SGHNT, YENEEA. There are 16 residues in the CDR3. V was trimmed by 3 bases and J by 0 bases, leaving 12 bases between them. The TCR sequence derives from a human donor in good health (CMV status not recorded). Some clones in this sample may be carry-over from other donors' samples. V usage is TRBV11-3 and J usage is TRBJ2-1; D is unresolved. Sequenced material: CD8+ T cells from PBMCs. The CDR3 DNA is TGTGCCAGCAGCTTGGCAGGCCCGAGCTCCTACAATGAGCAGTTCTTC. Protein product: CASSLAGPSSYNEQFF.